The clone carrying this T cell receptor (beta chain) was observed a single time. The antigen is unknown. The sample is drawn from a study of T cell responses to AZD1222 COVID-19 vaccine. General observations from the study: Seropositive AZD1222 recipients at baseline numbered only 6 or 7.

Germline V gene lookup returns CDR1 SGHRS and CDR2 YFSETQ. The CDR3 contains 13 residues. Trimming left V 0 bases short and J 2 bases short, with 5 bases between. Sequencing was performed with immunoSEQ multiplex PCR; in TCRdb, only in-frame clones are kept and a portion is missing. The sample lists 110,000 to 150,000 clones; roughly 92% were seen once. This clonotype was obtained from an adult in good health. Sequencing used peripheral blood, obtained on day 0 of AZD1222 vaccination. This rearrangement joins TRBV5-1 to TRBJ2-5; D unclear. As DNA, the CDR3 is TGCGCCAGCAGCTTGGAAAGGCAAGAGACCCAGTACTTC. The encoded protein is CASSLERQETQYF.